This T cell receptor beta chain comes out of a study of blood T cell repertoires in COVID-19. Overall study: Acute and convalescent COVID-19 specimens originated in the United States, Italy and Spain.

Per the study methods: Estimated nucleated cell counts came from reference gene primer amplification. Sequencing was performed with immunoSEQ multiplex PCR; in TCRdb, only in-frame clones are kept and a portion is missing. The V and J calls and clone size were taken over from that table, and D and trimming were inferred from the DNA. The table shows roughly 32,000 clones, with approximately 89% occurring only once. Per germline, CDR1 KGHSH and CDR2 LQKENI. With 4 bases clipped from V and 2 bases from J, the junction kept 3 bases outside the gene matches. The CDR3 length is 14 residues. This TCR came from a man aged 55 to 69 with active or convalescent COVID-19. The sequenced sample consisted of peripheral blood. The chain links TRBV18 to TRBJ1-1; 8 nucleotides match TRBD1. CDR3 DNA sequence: TGTGCCAGCTCACGACAGGGGTTTAACACTGAAGCTTTCTTT. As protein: CASSRQGFNTEAFF.